The entry below describes one T cell receptor (beta chain). Its antigen is as yet unknown. The source of the sample is a study of radiation and T cells in renal cell carcinoma. Findings and limits, study-wide: Top tumor clonotypes rose in blood 2 weeks post-radiation, then contracted.

This sample's time point: blood 4 weeks post-SBRT, at nephrectomy. The sample's treatment: 15 Gy SBRT to primary tumor, nephrectomy 4 weeks later. Nephrectomy followed 15 Gy stereotactic body radiation by 4 weeks. The patient's renal cell carcinoma had clear cell pathology. Using immunoSEQ multiplex PCR, the repertoire was profiled, and TCRdb retains in-frame clones only, with some absent. In the table there are around 94,000 clones, around four fifths of which are singletons. This CDR3 contains 15 residues. The J segment lost 2 bases and the V segment lost 6 bases, leaving 10 bases of the junction unmatched. The germline V gene encodes CDR1 MNHEY and CDR2 SMNVEV (reference sequence).

The clonotype comes from a man between 45 and 60 years old with renal cell carcinoma. The chain is built from TRBV27 and TRBJ2-7; 7 nucleotides match TRBD1. Sequenced material: blood, taken from a patient whose treatment included radiotherapy and nephrectomy. The CDR3 is CASRKIPGQTYEQYF. DNA for the CDR3: TGTGCCAGCAGAAAGATACCGGGACAGACCTACGAGCAGTACTTC.